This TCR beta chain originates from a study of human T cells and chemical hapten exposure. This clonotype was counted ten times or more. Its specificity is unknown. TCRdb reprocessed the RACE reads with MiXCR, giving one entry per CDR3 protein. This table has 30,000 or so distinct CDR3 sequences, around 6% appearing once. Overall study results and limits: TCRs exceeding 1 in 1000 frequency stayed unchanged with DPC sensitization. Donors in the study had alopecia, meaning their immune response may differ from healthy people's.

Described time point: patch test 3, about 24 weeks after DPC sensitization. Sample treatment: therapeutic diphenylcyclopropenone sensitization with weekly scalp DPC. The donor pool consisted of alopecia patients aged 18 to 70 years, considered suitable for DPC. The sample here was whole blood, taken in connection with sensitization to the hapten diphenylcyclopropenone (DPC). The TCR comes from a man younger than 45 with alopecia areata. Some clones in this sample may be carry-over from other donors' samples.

The CDR3 bases are TGTGCCAGCAGCAGCTGGGGACTAGCGGGAACTAGGGAGACCCAGTACTTC. This translates into CASSSWGLAGTRETQYF. The chain uses TRBV7-2 and TRBJ2-5, with 13 bases aligning to TRBD2. The germline CDR1 and CDR2 sequences are SGHTA and FQGNSA. The V segment lost 5 bases and the J segment 5 bases; nucleotides outside the gene matches: 11. The CDR3 has 17 amino acids.